These 20 T cell receptor beta chains share one sample of origin, sequenced in a study of cytotoxic CD8 clonotypes in ibrutinib-treated CLL. Repertoires were generated with immunoSEQ multiplex PCR, while TCRdb's copy carries only in-frame clones and drops some. The sample records over 200,000 clones, more than 65% being singletons. Here the sequenced sample was PBMCs, taken after 12 months of ibrutinib treatment. The receptors come from a human donor with chronic lymphocytic leukemia.

Remarks on this clone: One end of the junction varies from germline; a read error may be responsible. The chain joins TRBV6-1 to TRBJ1-2; D is possibly TRBD1 (5 bases). The CDR3 loop spans 14 amino acids. Germline CDR1 MNHNS, CDR2 SASEGT. In DNA form, the CDR3 reads TGTGCCAGCACTGAAGGGACGGCCAACTATGGCTACACCTTC. This translates into CASTEGTANYGYTF.

This chain links TRBV30 with TRBJ1-4; 11 bases match TRBD1. Trimming took 5 bases from V and 8 from J; bases not matched to a gene: 7. This CDR3 contains 14 residues. The germline V gene encodes CDR1 GTSNPN and CDR2 SVGIG (reference sequence). CDR3 loop: CAWGQDRGLEKLFF. The DNA of the CDR3 is TGTGCCTGGGGGCAGGACAGGGGGCTGGAAAAACTGTTTTTT.

The chain has TRBV6-5 and TRBJ1-2, with no clear D. The CDR3 totals 14 residues. Trimming removed 2 bases from V and 3 bases from J, with 10 bases in between. CDR1 and CDR2 from the germline V gene are MNHEY and SVGAGI. CDR3 in amino acids: CASSYEVADYGYTF. In DNA form, the CDR3 reads TGTGCCAGCAGTTACGAGGTAGCGGACTATGGCTACACCTTC.

J is TRBJ2-3 and V is TRBV5-4; 7 nucleotides align to TRBD1. Germline CDR1 and CDR2: SGHNT and YYREEE (reference sequence). CDR3 length: 15 amino acids. V lost 6 bases, J lost 0 bases, and 7 bases stayed unmatched. CDR3: CASTVQGTSTDTQYF. CDR3 nucleotide sequence: TGTGCCAGCACCGTACAGGGGACAAGCACAGATACGCAGTATTTT.

This clone was picked up one time. This chain links TRBV5-4 with TRBJ1-4; the D gene is possibly TRBD1 (5 bases). There are 17 residues in the CDR3. V lost 4 bases and J 7 bases, leaving 23 bases between the germline ends. In germline, CDR1 is SGHNT, CDR2 YYREEE (reference sequence). CDR3 sequence (DNA): TGTGCCAGCAGCACGGGGGGAGCGCAGCCGCCGGGTGAAAAACTGTTTTTT. Amino acids: CASSTGGAQPPGEKLFF. The full variable domain, its missing parts supplied by reference TRBV5-4 and TRBJ1-4, is ETGVTQSPTHLIKTRGQQVTLRCSSQSGHNTVSWYQQALGQGPQFIFQYYREEENGRGNFPPRFSGLQFPNYSSELNVNALELDDSALYLCASSTGGAQPPGEKLFFGSGTQLSVL.

This clone was counted a few times. The chain joins TRBV2 to TRBJ2-3, with 12 bases lining up with TRBD2. The CDR3 is 19 residues long. Germline loops: CDR1 SNHLY, CDR2 FYNNEI. The V and J ends lost 6 bases and 0 bases, in that order; junction bases with no gene match: 13. Here the CDR3 reads CASSETQTSGGYSTDTQYF. CDR3 DNA: TGTGCCAGCAGCGAAACCCAAACTAGCGGGGGGTATAGCACAGATACGCAGTATTTT.

This sequence joins TRBV5-1 and TRBJ2-5, with TRBD2 identical over 10 bases. V lost 0 bases, J lost 3 bases, and 11 bases stayed unmatched. The germline V gene has CDR1 SGHRS and CDR2 YFSETQ. This CDR3 contains 18 residues. The CDR3 loop is CASSLVTSGKGGEETQYF. CDR3 DNA sequence: TGCGCCAGCAGCTTGGTTACTAGCGGGAAAGGAGGGGAAGAGACCCAGTACTTC. Using reference TRBV5-1 and TRBJ2-5 for the parts outside the CDR3, the full variable domain is KAGVTQTPRYLIKTRGQQVTLSCSPISGHRSVSWYQQTPGQGLQFLFEYFSETQRNKGNFPGRFSGRQFSNSRSEMNVSTLELGDSALYLCASSLVTSGKGGEETQYFGPGTRLLVL.

The chain uses TRBV18 and TRBJ1-4; 7 bases line up with TRBD1. Germline trimming cut 6 bases from V and 6 bases from J; bases unmatched to any gene: 4. CDR3 length equals 13 residues. Looked up from germline, CDR1 is KGHSH and CDR2 is LQKENI. CDR3 residues: CASSLGQDEKLFF. The CDR3 DNA reads as TGTGCCAGCTCCCTAGGACAGGATGAAAAACTGTTTTTT.

This rearrangement joins TRBV29-1 to TRBJ2-3; 14 nucleotides agree with TRBD2. Germline V CDR1 and CDR2: SQVTM, ANQGSEA. The ends lost 6 bases at V and 3 bases at J; junction bases unmatched: 5. CDR3 length equals 15 residues. CDR3 nucleotide sequence: TGCAGCGTCCACCGACTAGCGGGAGGGACAGATACGCAGTATTTT. Protein: CSVHRLAGGTDTQYF.

There are a few counts of this clone. The chain couples TRBV6-6 to TRBJ1-2; D is unresolved. The CDR3 contains 14 residues. V was cut by 7 bases and J by 6 bases, with 18 bases left in between. CDR1 and CDR2 (germline): MNHNY, SVGAGI (reference sequence). CDR3 DNA sequence: TGTGCCAGCATTTATAAGGAGGGCGGACATGGCTACACCTTC. Encoded protein: CASIYKEGGHGYTF.

The chain links TRBV5-1 to TRBJ2-7; D might be TRBD2 (5 bases). The CDR3 sequence is 13 residues long. V lost 5 bases and J lost 2, with 11 bases in between. CDR1 and CDR2 from the germline V gene are SGHRS and YFSETQ. Here the CDR3 reads CASSSEQPYEQYF. CDR3 DNA: TGCGCCAGCAGTAGCGAACAGCCCTACGAGCAGTACTTC. Looking up the rest from reference TRBV5-1 and TRBJ2-7 gives the full variable domain: KAGVTQTPRYLIKTRGQQVTLSCSPISGHRSVSWYQQTPGQGLQFLFEYFSETQRNKGNFPGRFSGRQFSNSRSEMNVSTLELGDSALYLCASSSEQPYEQYFGPGTRLTVT.

V and J are TRBV4-2 and TRBJ2-5, with a weak D call TRBD2 (6 bases). The germline V and J ends were trimmed by 2 bases and 3 bases, with 16 bases remaining between them. In germline, CDR1 is LGHNA, CDR2 YNFKEQ. This CDR3 comprises 16 residues. The chain's CDR3 is CASSQTVGGPKETQYF. The CDR3 nucleotides read TGTGCCAGCAGCCAAACGGTGGGGGGACCCAAAGAGACCCAGTACTTC.

The genes are TRBV7-3 and TRBJ2-1; D gene ambiguous. Germline CDR1 is SGHTA and CDR2 is FQGTGA. The V end lost 5 bases, the J end lost 0 bases, and 11 bases lay between the germline ends. The CDR3 has 15 amino acids. In DNA, the CDR3 is TGTGCCAGCAGCGCACACTGGAGCTCCTACAATGAGCAGTTCTTC. It translates to CASSAHWSSYNEQFF.

There are a few counts of this clone. The chain carries TRBV28 and TRBJ1-5; D not certain. V dropped 10 bases and J dropped 7 bases, with 17 bases sitting between them. The CDR3 is 13 residues long. Per germline, CDR1 MDHEN and CDR2 SYDVKM. DNA for the CDR3: TGTGCCACATCTACCTTCATGGGGCAGCCCCAGCATTTT. Its protein is CATSTFMGQPQHF.

V usage is TRBV29-1 and J usage is TRBJ2-2; a possible D gene is TRBD1 (6 bases). Germline V gene data show CDR1 as SQVTM and CDR2 as ANQGSEA. The CDR3 spans 14 residues. CDR3: CTVRGTTNTGELFF. The CDR3 DNA sequence: TGCACCGTAAGGGGGACGACGAACACCGGGGAGCTGTTTTTT.

This clone was seen only a few times. The rearrangement links TRBV6-5 to TRBJ2-7, with a weak D call TRBD2 (6 bases). The CDR3 covers 15 residues. V lost 4 bases and J 0 bases, leaving 13 bases between the germline ends. CDR1 and CDR2 (germline): MNHEY, SVGAGI. In DNA, the CDR3 is TGTGCCAGCAGTTGGCAGGAGGGAAGCTCCTACGAGCAGTACTTC. Its translation is CASSWQEGSSYEQYF.

This clone was observed a few times. The V gene is TRBV27, the J gene TRBJ1-1; a weak D match, TRBD1 (6 bases). V was clipped by 5 bases and J by 3 bases, with 16 bases between them. Germline loops: CDR1 MNHEY, CDR2 SMNVEV (reference sequence). CDR3 length: 15 amino acids. The CDR3 region has the DNA TGTGCCAGCAGTGGATACAGGGATCAGGACACTGAAGCTTTCTTT. Its translation: CASSGYRDQDTEAFF.

This clone was detected only a few times. The rearrangement uses TRBV9 and TRBJ1-6; D is unresolved. Trimming left V 2 bases short and J 5 bases short, with 8 bases between. Per the germline V gene, CDR1 is SGDLS and CDR2 is YYNGEE. The CDR3 extends over 14 amino acids. The CDR3 region is CASSVALNNSPLHF. The CDR3 DNA reads as TGTGCCAGCAGCGTGGCACTGAATAATTCACCCCTCCACTTT. Using reference TRBV9 and TRBJ1-6 for the parts outside the CDR3, the full variable domain is DSGVTQTPKHLITATGQRVTLRCSPRSGDLSVYWYQQSLDQGLQFLIQYYNGEERAKGNILERFSAQQFPDLHSELNLSSLELGDSALYFCASSVALNNSPLHFGNGTRLTVT.

V is TRBV5-1 and J is TRBJ2-7; 8 nucleotides align to TRBD1. This CDR3 region has 14 residues. The ends lost 0 bases at V and 4 bases at J; junction bases unmatched: 3. Germline loops: CDR1 SGHRS, CDR2 YFSETQ. This CDR3 reads CASSLGQGRYEQYF. CDR3 in DNA: TGCGCCAGCAGCTTGGGACAGGGGAGGTACGAGCAGTACTTC.

The gene calls are TRBV5-1 and TRBJ1-5, with D perhaps TRBD1 (6 bases). Germline assignment: CDR1 SGHRS and CDR2 YFSETQ. The CDR3 contains 13 residues. Trimming removed 0 bases at V and 9 bases at J, with 10 bases between. Here the CDR3 DNA reads TGCGCCAGCAGCTTGGTTGGGGGCGGGCCCCAGCATTTT. Protein: CASSLVGGGPQHF.